Listed below are T cell receptor beta chains from one sample, sequenced in a study of identical twins. Via MiXCR, TCRdb re-called the 5' RACE reads, giving one row per CDR3 protein. The table includes 600,000 to 800,000 distinct CDR3 sequences, about 20% detected once. The same specimen was also included in a second study, on T cells expressing NK-cell markers.

The sequencing sample was made of PBMCs. The receptor source for this set is a woman between 18 and 30 years old in good health. CDR3s include the opening cysteine and the closing phenylalanine or tryptophan. A D gene is named only where the DNA matches it firmly. Expanded clones are given a class, and other clones once, few, many or no size at all.

-,TRBJ2-7,TRBD1,TRBV5-1,CASSLGSGRGYEQYF,TGCGCCAGCAGCTTGGGGAGCGGCAGGGGGTACGAGCAGTACTTC
-,TRBJ1-1,-,TRBV6-4,CASSNAGTEAFF,TGTGCCAGCAGTAACGCGGGTACTGAAGCTTTCTTT
-,TRBJ2-7,-,TRBV12-3/TRBV12-4,CASSLSPSEQYF,TGTGCCAGCAGTCTCTCCCCTTCCGAGCAGTACTTC
-,TRBJ2-7,-,TRBV12-3/TRBV12-4,CASTSSGDNPYEQYF,TGTGCCAGCACCTCTAGTGGGGACAACCCCTACGAGCAGTACTTC
-,TRBJ2-3,-,TRBV6-1,CASSEGREDTQYF,TGTGCCAGCAGTGAAGGGAGGGAAGATACGCAGTATTTT
-,TRBJ2-3,TRBD2,TRBV20-1,CSATGTSVGDTQYF,TGCAGTGCTACCGGGACTAGCGTCGGAGATACGCAGTATTTT
few,TRBJ1-4,-,TRBV12-3/TRBV12-4,CASSLDAGTKEKLFF,TGTGCCAGCAGTTTAGATGCAGGAACCAAAGAAAAACTGTTTTTT
many,TRBJ1-6,TRBD1,TRBV20-1,CSARDYPGQGSYNSPLHF,TGCAGTGCTAGAGATTATCCGGGACAGGGCTCCTATAATTCACCCCTCCACTTT
few,TRBJ1-1,TRBD1,TRBV5-1,CASSLNQGDTEAFF,TGCGCCAGCAGCTTGAACCAGGGGGACACTGAAGCTTTCTTT
-,TRBJ1-2,-,TRBV7-9,CASRTSNYGYTF,TGTGCCAGCAGGACATCCAACTATGGCTACACCTTC
-,TRBJ1-1,-,TRBV29-1,CSVEIPPLNTEAFF,TGCAGCGTTGAGATTCCCCCATTGAACACTGAAGCTTTCTTT
-,TRBJ2-1,-,TRBV29-1,CSVEAELDEQFF,TGCAGCGTTGAGGCCGAGTTGGATGAGCAGTTCTTC
once,TRBJ2-2,-,TRBV20-1,CSAVRLGNTGELFF,TGCAGTGCTGTGCGGTTGGGGAACACCGGGGAGCTGTTTTTT
few,TRBJ2-2,TRBD1,TRBV6-2/TRBV6-3,CASSSLDRAGELFF,TGTGCCAGCAGTTCCCTAGACAGGGCCGGGGAGCTGTTTTTT
few,TRBJ2-7,-,TRBV12-5,CASGTGVEQYF,TGTGCTAGTGGAACCGGGGTCGAGCAGTACTTC
-,TRBJ1-2,-,TRBV20-1,CSVKTRGGGYTF,TGCAGTGTCAAAACCCGTGGGGGAGGCTACACCTTC
-,TRBJ2-7,-,TRBV20-1,CSARAGGMDYEQYF,TGCAGTGCTAGAGCGGGTGGGATGGATTACGAGCAGTACTTC
many,TRBJ2-1,TRBD2,TRBV6-1,CASGGTGGPSNEQFF,TGTGCCAGCGGGGGGACGGGAGGTCCTTCCAATGAGCAGTTCTTC
-,TRBJ1-2,TRBD1,TRBV7-2,CASRDSQGAGYTF,TGTGCCAGCAGGGACAGCCAGGGGGCTGGCTACACCTTC
few,TRBJ1-1,TRBD1,TRBV20-1,CSASDRVEAFF,TGCAGTGCTAGCGACAGGGTGGAAGCTTTCTTT
few,TRBJ2-7,-,TRBV12-3/TRBV12-4,CASSPSPPVSYEQYF,TGTGCCAGCAGTCCTAGCCCCCCAGTCTCCTACGAGCAGTACTTC
few,TRBJ2-1,-,TRBV20-1,CSARDLEPGRRGYNEQFF,TGCAGTGCTAGAGATCTCGAGCCAGGGAGGCGGGGCTACAATGAGCAGTTCTTC
few,TRBJ2-7,TRBD2,TRBV12-3/TRBV12-4,CASRRAGGSAWQYF,TGTGCCAGCAGACGAGCGGGGGGATCGGCCTGGCAGTACTTC
-,TRBJ2-7,-,TRBV7-2,CASSLGTIYEQYF,TGTGCCAGCAGCTTAGGGACAATCTACGAGCAGTACTTC
-,TRBJ2-5,-,TRBV6-5,CASLRVRETQYF,TGTGCCAGCTTACGTGTGCGAGAGACCCAGTACTTC
many,TRBJ2-2,-,TRBV6-4,CASSVGQDTGELFF,TGTGCCAGCAGTGTTGGGCAGGACACCGGGGAGCTGTTTTTT
-,TRBJ2-1,TRBD2,TRBV20-1,CSARSKREGYEQFF,TGCAGTGCTAGGTCAAAGCGGGAGGGGTATGAGCAGTTCTTC
many,TRBJ2-3,TRBD2,TRBV10-3,CAISGTSGSTDTQYF,TGTGCCATCTCCGGGACTAGCGGGAGCACAGATACGCAGTATTTT
-,TRBJ2-2,-,TRBV20-1,CSARVLKGTGELFF,TGCAGTGCTAGAGTCCTTAAGGGCACCGGGGAGCTGTTTTTT
-,TRBJ2-1,-,TRBV9,CASSVAWGSHNEQFF,TGTGCCAGCAGCGTAGCTTGGGGGAGCCACAATGAGCAGTTCTTC
-,TRBJ2-1,-,TRBV5-1,CASSLRALNEQFF,TGCGCCAGCAGCTTGAGGGCCCTCAATGAGCAGTTCTTC
-,TRBJ1-2,-,TRBV12-3/TRBV12-4,CASSPWQEGYGYTF,TGTGCCAGCAGCCCATGGCAGGAGGGCTATGGCTACACCTTC